Only a few counts were recorded for the clone carrying this T cell receptor (beta chain). The antigen remains unidentified. The sample comes from a study of blood T cells in healthy people across ages. Trimming cost V 2 bases and J 5 bases; bases outside gene matches: 7. The CDR3 length is 15 residues. CDR1 SEHNR and CDR2 FQNEAQ come from the germline V gene (reference sequence). PCR was performed a second time for about 7 to 12 cycles using a sample-barcoded 5' primer and a J-beta primer mix. A template-switch adaptor containing 12 random nucleotides labeled each cDNA molecule. A minimum of 2.5 million CDR3-containing paired-end reads was obtained for each sample. MiXCR, run by TCRdb on the 5' RACE reads, gives a single entry per CDR3 protein. The sample lists around 800,000 distinct CDR3 sequences; around half were seen once. General study points: Underestimates were what the diversity estimates from one million T cells were considered to be.

Each of the donors had roughly 10 milliliters of peripheral blood drawn into EDTA-treated Vacutainer tubes. This receptor was obtained from a man aged 80 or over in good health. The material sequenced was blood. V usage is TRBV7-9 and J usage is TRBJ1-2; TRBD1 matches 8 bases. This CDR3 reads CASSLPTDRAYGYTF. The CDR3 DNA follows: TGTGCCAGCAGCTTACCCACGGACAGGGCTTATGGCTACACCTTC. The whole variable domain, remainder taken from reference TRBV7-9 and TRBJ1-2, is DTGVSQNPRHKITKRGQNVTFRCDPISEHNRLYWYRQTLGQGPEFLTYFQNEAQLEKSRLLSDRFSAERPKGSFSTLEIQRTEQGDSAMYLCASSLPTDRAYGYTFGSGTRLTVV.